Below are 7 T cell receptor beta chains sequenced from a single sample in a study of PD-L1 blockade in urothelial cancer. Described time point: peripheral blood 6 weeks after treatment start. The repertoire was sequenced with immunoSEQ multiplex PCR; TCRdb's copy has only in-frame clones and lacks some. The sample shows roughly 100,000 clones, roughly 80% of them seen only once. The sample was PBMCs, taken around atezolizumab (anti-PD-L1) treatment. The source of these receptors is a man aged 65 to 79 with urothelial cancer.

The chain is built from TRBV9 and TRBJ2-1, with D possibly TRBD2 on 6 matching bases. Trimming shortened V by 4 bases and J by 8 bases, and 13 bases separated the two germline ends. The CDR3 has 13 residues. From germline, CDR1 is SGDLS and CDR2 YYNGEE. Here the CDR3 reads CASSSTSSDEQFF. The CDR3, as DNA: TGTGCCAGCAGCTCAACCTCTAGCGATGAGCAGTTCTTC.

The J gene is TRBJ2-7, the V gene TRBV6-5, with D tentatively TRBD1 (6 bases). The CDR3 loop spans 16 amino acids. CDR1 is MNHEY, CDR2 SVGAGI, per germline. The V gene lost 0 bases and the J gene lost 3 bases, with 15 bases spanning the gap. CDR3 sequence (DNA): TGTGCCAGCAGTTACTCGACAGGTGGAAAGATCTACGAGCAGTACTTC. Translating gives CASSYSTGGKIYEQYF.

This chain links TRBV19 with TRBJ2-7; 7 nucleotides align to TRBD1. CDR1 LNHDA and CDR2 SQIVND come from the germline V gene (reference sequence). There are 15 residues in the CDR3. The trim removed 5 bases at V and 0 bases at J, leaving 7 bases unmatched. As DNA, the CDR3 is TGTGCCAGTAGTCCAAGGACAGGAAGCTCCTACGAGCAGTACTTC. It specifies CASSPRTGSSYEQYF.

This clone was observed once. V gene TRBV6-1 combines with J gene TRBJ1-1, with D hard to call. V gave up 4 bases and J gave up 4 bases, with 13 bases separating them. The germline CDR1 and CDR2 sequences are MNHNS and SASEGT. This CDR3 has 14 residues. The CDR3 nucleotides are TGTGCCAGCAGTGTTGAGGGCCGGGGCACTGAAGCTTTCTTT. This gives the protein CASSVEGRGTEAFF.

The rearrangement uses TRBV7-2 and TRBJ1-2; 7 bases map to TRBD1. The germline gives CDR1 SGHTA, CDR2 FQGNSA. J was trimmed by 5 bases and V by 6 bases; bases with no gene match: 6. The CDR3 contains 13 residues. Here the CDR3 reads CASSPTGSYGYTF. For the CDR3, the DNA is TGTGCCAGCAGTCCGACAGGGTCTTATGGCTACACCTTC.

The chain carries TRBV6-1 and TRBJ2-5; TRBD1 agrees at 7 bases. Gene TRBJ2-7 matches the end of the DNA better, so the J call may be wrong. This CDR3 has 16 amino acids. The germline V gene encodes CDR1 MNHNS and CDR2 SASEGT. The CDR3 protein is CASSGPSRDRTYEQYF. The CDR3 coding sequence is TGTGCCAGCAGTGGACCCAGCCGGGACAGAACCTACGAGCAGTACTTC.

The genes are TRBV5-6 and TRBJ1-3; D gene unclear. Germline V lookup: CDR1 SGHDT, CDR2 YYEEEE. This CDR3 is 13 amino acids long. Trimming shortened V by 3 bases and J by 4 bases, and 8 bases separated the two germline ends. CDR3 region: CASSSLGGNTIYF. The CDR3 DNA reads TGTGCCAGCAGCTCACTAGGGGGAAACACCATATATTTT.